This T cell receptor (beta chain) was identified during a study of spatial heterogeneity in lung cancer. Study-wide context: Among detected sequences, beta-chain ones consistently exceeded alpha-chain ones in number.

This clonotype was observed at least ten times. In the library, each TCR cDNA molecule bore its own unique molecular identifier. TCRdb redid the calling of the 5' RACE reads with MiXCR, one entry per CDR3 protein. The data show 45,000 to 55,000 distinct CDR3 sequences, with approximately 5.3% seen just once and approximately 10% held by the top ten. The germline CDR1 and CDR2 sequences are LNHDA and SQIVND (reference sequence). V dropped 7 bases and J dropped 3; count of bases not matched to a gene: 12. This CDR3 region has 17 residues. Documented time point: sample taken at primary tumor resection. The approximately 69 donors had untreated early-stage non-small cell lung cancer. In each case, whole RNA from tumor, nontumor lung or frozen PBMC was sequenced unsorted.

This chain uses TRBV19 with TRBJ2-6; 7 nucleotides align to TRBD2. Sequenced material: PBMCs, taken at surgery. The origin of this receptor is a male donor with early-stage non-small cell lung cancer. The CDR3 spells CASNPETSSYGANVLTF. DNA of the CDR3: TGTGCCAGTAATCCTGAGACTAGCTCATATGGGGCCAACGTCCTGACTTTC.